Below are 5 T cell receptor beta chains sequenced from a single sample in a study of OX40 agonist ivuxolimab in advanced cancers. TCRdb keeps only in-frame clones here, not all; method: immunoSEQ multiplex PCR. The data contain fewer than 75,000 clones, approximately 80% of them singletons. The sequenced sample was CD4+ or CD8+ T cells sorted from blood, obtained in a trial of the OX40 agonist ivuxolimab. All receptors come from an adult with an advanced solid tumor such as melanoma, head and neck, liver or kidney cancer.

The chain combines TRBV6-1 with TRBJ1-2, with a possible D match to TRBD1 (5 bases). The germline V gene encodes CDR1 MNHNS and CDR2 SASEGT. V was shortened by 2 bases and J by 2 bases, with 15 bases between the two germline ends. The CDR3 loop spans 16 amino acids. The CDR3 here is CASSEFYAGVNYGYTF. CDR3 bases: TGTGCCAGCAGTGAATTTTACGCGGGGGTCAACTATGGCTACACCTTC.

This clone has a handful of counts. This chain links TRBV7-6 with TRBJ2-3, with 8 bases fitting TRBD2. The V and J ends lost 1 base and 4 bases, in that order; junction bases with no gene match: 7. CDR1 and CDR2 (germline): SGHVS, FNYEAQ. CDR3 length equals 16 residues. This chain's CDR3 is CASSLDAGGGADTQYF. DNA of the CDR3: TGTGCCAGCAGCTTAGATGCGGGGGGAGGCGCAGATACGCAGTATTTT.

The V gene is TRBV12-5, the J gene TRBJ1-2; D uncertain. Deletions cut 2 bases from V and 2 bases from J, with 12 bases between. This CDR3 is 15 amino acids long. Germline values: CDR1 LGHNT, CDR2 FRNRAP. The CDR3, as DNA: TGTGCTAGTGGTTTGTCCTCGGGGTCGAACTATGGCTACACCTTC. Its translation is CASGLSSGSNYGYTF.

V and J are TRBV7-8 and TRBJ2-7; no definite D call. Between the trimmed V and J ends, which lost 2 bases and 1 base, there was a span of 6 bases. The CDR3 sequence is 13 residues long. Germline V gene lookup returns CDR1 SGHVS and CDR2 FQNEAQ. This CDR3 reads CASSLSMSYEQYV. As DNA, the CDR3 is TGTGCCAGCAGCTTAAGTATGTCCTACGAGCAGTACGTC.

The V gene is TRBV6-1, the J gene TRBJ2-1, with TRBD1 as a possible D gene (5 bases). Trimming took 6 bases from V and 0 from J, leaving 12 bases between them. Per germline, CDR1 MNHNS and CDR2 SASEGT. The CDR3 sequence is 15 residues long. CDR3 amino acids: CASSPTGRSYNEQFF. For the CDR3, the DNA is TGTGCCAGCAGCCCCACAGGCCGCTCCTACAATGAGCAGTTCTTC.